This T cell receptor beta chain was identified during a study of blood T cell repertoires in COVID-19. Losses at the gene ends were 2 bases for V and 0 bases for J; bases not matched to a gene: 2. The CDR3 totals 14 residues. Germline V gene sequence: CDR1 SGDLS, CDR2 YYNGEE. Methods used by the authors: How many nucleated cells were present was estimated from reference gene primer amplification. Profiled with immunoSEQ multiplex PCR; TCRdb holds only in-frame clones, not every one. Clone size and V and J calls were adopted from that table, with D and trimming inferred from the DNA. The table lists 85,000 to 95,000 clones, over 60% of them singletons.

The source is a man between 70 and 80 years old with acute or convalescent COVID-19. The source material was peripheral blood. The chain joins TRBV9 to TRBJ2-7, with 7 bases matching TRBD2. CDR3 protein: CASSVSGNSYEQYF. The CDR3 DNA is TGTGCCAGCAGCGTGAGCGGGAACTCCTACGAGCAGTACTTC.